This T cell receptor beta chain was profiled in a study of T cell changes during pregnancy in multiple sclerosis. Per germline, CDR1 LGHNA and CDR2 YSLEER. Losses at the gene ends were 4 bases for V and 4 bases for J; bases not matched to a gene: 4. This CDR3 contains 15 residues. Generated by immunoSEQ multiplex PCR, the TCRdb table keeps only in-frame clones and is missing some. This table has about 33,000 clones, about 90% appearing once. This TCR derives from a female donor in good health, enrolled as a control in a pregnancy study. The material was CD4+ T cells from peripheral blood mononuclear cells, obtained in the third trimester of pregnancy. The gene calls are TRBV4-3 and TRBJ2-3; 11 positions agree with TRBD2. CDR3 in DNA: TGCGCCAGCAGCCTACTAGCGGGAGACCCAGATACGCAGTATTTT. It yields the protein CASSLLAGDPDTQYF.